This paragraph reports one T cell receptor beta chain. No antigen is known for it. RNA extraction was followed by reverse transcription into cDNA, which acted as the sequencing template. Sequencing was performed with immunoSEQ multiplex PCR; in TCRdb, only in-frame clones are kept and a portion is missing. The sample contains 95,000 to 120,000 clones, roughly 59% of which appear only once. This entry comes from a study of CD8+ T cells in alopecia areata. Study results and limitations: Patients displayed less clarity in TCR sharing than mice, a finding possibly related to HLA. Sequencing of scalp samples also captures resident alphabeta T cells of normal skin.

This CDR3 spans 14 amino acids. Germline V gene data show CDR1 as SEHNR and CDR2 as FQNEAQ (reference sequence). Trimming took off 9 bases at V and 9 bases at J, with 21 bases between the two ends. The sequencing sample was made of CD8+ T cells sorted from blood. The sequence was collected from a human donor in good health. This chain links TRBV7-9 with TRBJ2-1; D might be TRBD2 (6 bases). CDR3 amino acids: CASTHISTRGEQFF. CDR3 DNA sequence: TGTGCCAGTACGCATATAAGTACGCGGGGTGAGCAGTTCTTC.